Each of the 14 T cell receptor beta chains below was sequenced from the same sample in a study of OX40 agonist ivuxolimab in advanced cancers. Produced via immunoSEQ multiplex PCR; TCRdb's table is partial and in-frame only. There are around 70,000 clones in the sample; roughly 84% occur only once, and about 1% lies in the top ten. The source was CD4+ or CD8+ T cells sorted from blood, collected in a trial of the OX40 agonist ivuxolimab. These receptors originate from an adult with an advanced solid tumor such as melanoma, head and neck, liver or kidney cancer.

In DNA, the CDR3 is TGTGCCAGCAGGGAATGGGGGGCGGGAGCGGGAGTCTACAATGAGCAGTTCTTC. It encodes CASREWGAGAGVYNEQFF. The V gene is TRBV2, the J gene TRBJ2-1; TRBD2 aligns across 8 bases. Unmatched junction bases numbered 16, after V lost 6 bases and J lost 3 bases. This CDR3 comprises 18 residues. Germline loops: CDR1 SNHLY, CDR2 FYNNEI. The whole variable domain, remainder taken from reference TRBV2 and TRBJ2-1, is EPEVTQTPSHQVTQMGQEVILRCVPISNHLYFYWYRQILGQKVEFLVSFYNNEISEKSEIFDDQFSVERPDGSNFTLKIRSTKLEDSAMYFCASREWGAGAGVYNEQFFGPGTRLTVL.

The V gene is TRBV7-2, the J gene TRBJ1-1, with D unresolved. This CDR3 is built from 14 residues. V gave up 0 bases and J gave up 1 base, with 6 bases separating them. Per germline, CDR1 SGHTA and CDR2 FQGNSA. The CDR3, as DNA: TGTGCCAGCAGCTTAGCGAACGCGAACACTGAAGCTTTCTTT. It translates to CASSLANANTEAFF.

By share, this clone counts as medium-sized (0.01 to 0.1%). This CDR3 is CASSLTGTTGELFF. Written as DNA, the CDR3 is TGTGCCAGCAGCTTGACAGGGACCACCGGGGAGCTGTTTTTT. The chain uses TRBV7-3 and TRBJ2-2; 7 nucleotides line up with TRBD1. The V segment lost 3 bases and the J segment 4 bases; nucleotides outside the gene matches: 2. The V gene's germline CDR1 is SGHTA and CDR2 FQGTGA. There are 14 residues in the CDR3. The variable domain in full, with the rest retrieved from reference TRBV7-3 and TRBJ2-2, is GAGVSQTPSNKVTEKGKYVELRCDPISGHTALYWYRQSLGQGPEFLIYFQGTGAADDSGLPNDRFFAVRPEGSVSTLKIQRTERGDSAVYLCASSLTGTTGELFFGEGSRLTVL.

This chain joins TRBV7-3 and TRBJ2-3; D is unresolved. Germline lookup yields CDR1 SGHTA and CDR2 FQGTGA. Trimming left V 5 bases short and J 0 bases short, with 21 bases between. The CDR3 has 18 residues. CDR3 DNA sequence: TGTGCCAGCAGCCAGCGACCGGTTTCCGTAATAAGCACAGATACGCAGTATTTT. Its translation is CASSQRPVSVISTDTQYF.

The rearrangement uses TRBV10-3 and TRBJ2-1; TRBD1 might be the D (5 bases). This CDR3 has 15 amino acids. Per the germline V gene, CDR1 is ENHRY and CDR2 is SYGVKD. V lost 2 bases and J lost 0, with 8 bases in between. CDR3 sequence: CAISEGQGSYNEQFF. DNA for the CDR3: TGTGCCATCAGTGAGGGTCAGGGCTCCTACAATGAGCAGTTCTTC.

The chain has TRBV5-1 and TRBJ1-4, with 8 bases fitting TRBD1. There are 15 residues in the CDR3. Trimming took 0 bases from V and 7 from J; bases not matched to a gene: 5. The germline gives CDR1 SGHRS, CDR2 YFSETQ. The CDR3 protein is CASSLGQGYGEKLFF. The CDR3 DNA sequence: TGCGCCAGCAGCTTGGGACAGGGGTATGGTGAAAAACTGTTTTTT. Together with reference TRBV5-1 and TRBJ1-4, the CDR3 gives the full variable domain: KAGVTQTPRYLIKTRGQQVTLSCSPISGHRSVSWYQQTPGQGLQFLFEYFSETQRNKGNFPGRFSGRQFSNSRSEMNVSTLELGDSALYLCASSLGQGYGEKLFFGSGTQLSVL.

The chain joins TRBV6-1 to TRBJ1-1; D ambiguous. Trimming stripped 7 bases from V and 2 bases from J, with 5 bases between. CDR1 MNHNS and CDR2 SASEGT come from the germline V gene. The CDR3 loop spans 11 amino acids. CDR3 coding DNA: TGTGCCAGCATCCCCAACACTGAAGCTTTCTTT. This gives the protein CASIPNTEAFF.

This chain joins TRBV13 and TRBJ1-2, with unresolved D. Germline CDR1 reads PRHDT; CDR2 reads FYEKMQ (reference sequence). The CDR3 loop spans 15 amino acids. V was clipped by 4 bases and J by 0 bases, with 12 bases between them. The CDR3 loop is CASSSRRITNYGYTF. Here the CDR3 DNA reads TGTGCCAGCAGCTCCAGGAGGATTACTAACTATGGCTACACCTTC.

This chain links TRBV6-1 with TRBJ2-7; D is unresolved. The CDR3 is 16 amino acids. Germline V gene sequence: CDR1 MNHNS, CDR2 SASEGT. Trimming took off 0 bases at V and 0 bases at J, with 12 bases between the two ends. CDR3 DNA sequence: TGTGCCAGCAGTGAAGCCCGGCAGTGGGACTCCTACGAGCAGTACTTC. This sequence encodes CASSEARQWDSYEQYF.

The rearrangement joins TRBV25-1 to TRBJ2-5; D is perhaps TRBD1 or TRBD2 (5 bases each). The CDR3 covers 16 residues. Trimming took off 2 bases at V and 1 base at J, with 14 bases between the two ends. CDR1 is MGHDK and CDR2 is SYGVNS in the germline V gene. Here the CDR3 DNA reads TGTGCCAGCAGTGAAGGTTATGGGGGATCCCAAGAGACCCAGTACTTC. It codes for CASSEGYGGSQETQYF.

J is TRBJ1-3 and V is TRBV5-4, with 8 bases that match TRBD1. J gave up 1 base and V 4 bases, and 10 bases lay outside the gene matches. The CDR3 length is 17 residues. CDR1 is SGHNT and CDR2 is YYREEE in the germline V gene (reference sequence). DNA for the CDR3: TGTGCCAGCAGCCCCGCAGGGGGCTCTCTATCTGGAAACACCATATATTTT. This sequence encodes CASSPAGGSLSGNTIYF.

The chain has TRBV2 and TRBJ2-3, with 8 bases lining up with TRBD2. Trimming cost V 4 bases and J 2 bases; bases outside gene matches: 11. Germline V gene data show CDR1 as SNHLY and CDR2 as FYNNEI. The CDR3 is made up of 17 amino acids. The CDR3 here is CASSGTPGGATTDTQYF. DNA for the CDR3: TGTGCCAGCAGTGGTACCCCCGGGGGGGCGACCACAGATACGCAGTATTTT.

The sample holds a few counts of this clone. The chain is built from TRBV19 and TRBJ1-5; 9 nucleotides match TRBD1. The CDR3 is made up of 15 amino acids. Germline CDR1 is LNHDA and CDR2 is SQIVND (reference sequence). After removal of 5 bases from V and 4 bases from J, the junction contained 6 bases not matched to a gene. The CDR3 region is CASSRWDRENQPQHF. CDR3 DNA sequence: TGTGCCAGTAGTCGCTGGGACAGGGAGAATCAGCCCCAGCATTTT.

The chain joins TRBV5-5 to TRBJ1-5; no clear D gene. The length of the CDR3 is 15 residues. Deletions cut 1 base from V and 6 bases from J, with 14 bases between. Germline V gene sequence: CDR1 SGHKS, CDR2 YYEKEE (reference sequence). As DNA, the CDR3 is TGTGCCAGCAGCTTGCTCGGAGCAGGAGGTCAGCCCCAGCATTTT. Protein: CASSLLGAGGQPQHF.